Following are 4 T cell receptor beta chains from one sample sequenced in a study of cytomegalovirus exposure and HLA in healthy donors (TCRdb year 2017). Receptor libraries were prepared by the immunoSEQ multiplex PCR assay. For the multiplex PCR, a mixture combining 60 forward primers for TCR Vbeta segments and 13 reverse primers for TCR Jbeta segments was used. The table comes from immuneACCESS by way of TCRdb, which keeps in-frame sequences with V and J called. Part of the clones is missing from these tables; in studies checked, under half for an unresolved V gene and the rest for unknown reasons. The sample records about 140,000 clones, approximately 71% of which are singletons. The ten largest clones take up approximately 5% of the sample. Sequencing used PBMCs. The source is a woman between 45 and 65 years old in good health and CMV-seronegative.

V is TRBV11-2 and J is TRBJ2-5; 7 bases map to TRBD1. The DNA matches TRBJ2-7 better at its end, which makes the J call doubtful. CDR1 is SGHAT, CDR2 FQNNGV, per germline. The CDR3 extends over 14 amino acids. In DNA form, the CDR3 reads TGTGCCAGCAGCCTCGGCAGGGGGATCAACGAGCAGTACTTC. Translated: CASSLGRGINEQYF.

CDR3: CASSVGAGIEQYF. The DNA for the CDR3 is TGTGCCAGCAGCGTGGGGGCAGGGATCGAGCAGTACTTC. V usage is TRBV9 and J usage is TRBJ2-7, with D possibly matching TRBD1 (6 bases). The CDR3 is made up of 13 amino acids. Germline CDR1 is SGDLS and CDR2 is YYNGEE. V lost 2 bases to trimming and J lost 6 bases, with 12 bases between them. Supplemented by reference TRBV9 and TRBJ2-7, the full variable domain reads DSGVTQTPKHLITATGQRVTLRCSPRSGDLSVYWYQQSLDQGLQFLIQYYNGEERAKGNILERFSAQQFPDLHSELNLSSLELGDSALYFCASSVGAGIEQYFGPGTRLTVT.

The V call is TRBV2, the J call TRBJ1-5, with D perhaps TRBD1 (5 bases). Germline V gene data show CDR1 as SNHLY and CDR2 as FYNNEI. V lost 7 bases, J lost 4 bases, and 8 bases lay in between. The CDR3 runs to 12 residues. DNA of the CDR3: TGTGCCAGCAATCAGGGAAATCAGCCCCAGCATTTT. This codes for CASNQGNQPQHF.

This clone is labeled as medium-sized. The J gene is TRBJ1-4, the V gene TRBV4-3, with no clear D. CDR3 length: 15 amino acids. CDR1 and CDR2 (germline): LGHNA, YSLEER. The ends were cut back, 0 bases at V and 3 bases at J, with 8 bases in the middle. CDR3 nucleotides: TGCGCCAGCAGCCAAGATCGCGCGGCTAATGAAAAACTGTTTTTT. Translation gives CASSQDRAANEKLFF.